These T cell receptor beta chains were read from a single sample in a study of blood T cell repertoires in COVID-19. Profiling relied on immunoSEQ multiplex PCR, and the TCRdb table lists in-frame clones only, not all of them. The table has some 130,000 clones, roughly 80% seen once. The sequencing input was peripheral blood. The receptors were gathered from a man aged 55 to 69 with acute or convalescent COVID-19. The CDR3 runs from the conserved cysteine through the conserved F or W. The D gene is left open where the match is weak.

J gene: TRBJ2-7; D gene: TRBD1; V gene: TRBV19; CDR3 protein: CASSLRTGDEQYF
J gene: TRBJ2-5; D gene: TRBD2; V gene: TRBV5-1; CDR3 protein: CASSLEGLAGGETQYF
J gene: TRBJ1-2; D gene: NA; V gene: TRBV6-5; CDR3 protein: CASSDRLPNYGYTF
J gene: TRBJ2-1; D gene: TRBD2; V gene: TRBV27; CDR3 protein: CASSTTTSGVEQFF
J gene: TRBJ2-7; D gene: NA; V gene: TRBV11-1; CDR3 protein: CASSSIIYEQYF
J gene: TRBJ2-1; D gene: NA; V gene: TRBV11-1; CDR3 protein: CASSLGPVRDNEQFF
J gene: TRBJ2-1; D gene: TRBD1; V gene: TRBV27; CDR3 protein: CASSLYGQGPNEQFF
J gene: TRBJ2-7; D gene: NA; V gene: TRBV6-4; CDR3 protein: CASPDRLTHEQYF
J gene: TRBJ2-1; D gene: TRBD2; V gene: TRBV19; CDR3 protein: CASSIPSGTSNNEQFF
J gene: TRBJ2-5; D gene: NA; V gene: TRBV5-1; CDR3 protein: CASSSFIGARETQYF
J gene: TRBJ2-1; D gene: TRBD1; V gene: TRBV9; CDR3 protein: CASSIRTGEPNEQFF
J gene: TRBJ2-4; D gene: NA; V gene: TRBV15; CDR3 protein: CATSDGQFAKNIQYF
J gene: TRBJ1-2; D gene: NA; V gene: TRBV9; CDR3 protein: CASSVAGGGRRGYTF
J gene: TRBJ1-1; D gene: TRBD1; V gene: TRBV5-4; CDR3 protein: CASSSTGGRTEAFF
J gene: TRBJ2-2; D gene: TRBD1; V gene: TRBV7-2; CDR3 protein: CASNFLSTGPDTGELFF
J gene: TRBJ1-3; D gene: TRBD1; V gene: TRBV14; CDR3 protein: CASSNRDSSGNTIYF
J gene: TRBJ2-7; D gene: TRBD2; V gene: TRBV11-2; CDR3 protein: CASSLEDGGVPYEQYF
J gene: TRBJ1-2; D gene: TRBD1; V gene: TRBV12-3/TRBV12-4; CDR3 protein: CASSLAQTGAYTF
J gene: TRBJ2-2; D gene: TRBD2; V gene: TRBV19; CDR3 protein: CASTTQTSGTNTGELFF
J gene: TRBJ1-1; D gene: NA; V gene: TRBV6-5; CDR3 protein: CASSYSNLAPEAFF
J gene: TRBJ2-1; D gene: TRBD2; V gene: TRBV27; CDR3 protein: CASSPGTSGNNEQFF
J gene: TRBJ1-5; D gene: NA; V gene: TRBV28; CDR3 protein: CASSLQGNQPQHF
J gene: TRBJ2-5; D gene: TRBD2; V gene: TRBV7-3; CDR3 protein: CASSPGKPGTRGRETQYF
J gene: TRBJ2-3; D gene: NA; V gene: TRBV6-1; CDR3 protein: CASSETGSFTDTQYF
J gene: TRBJ1-1; D gene: TRBD1; V gene: TRBV6-1; CDR3 protein: CASSEYRGWAEAFF
J gene: TRBJ1-1; D gene: TRBD1; V gene: TRBV4-1; CDR3 protein: CASSRGRTGDTEAFF
J gene: TRBJ2-2; D gene: NA; V gene: TRBV12-5; CDR3 protein: CASALGGGNTGELFF